One sample yielded the 25 T cell receptor beta chains listed below, sequenced in a study of cytomegalovirus exposure and HLA in healthy donors. PCR employed 60 Vbeta and 13 Jbeta primers. Clones were sequenced by immunoSEQ multiplex PCR, and TCRdb holds only the in-frame ones, with some missing. The sample carries tens of thousands of clones, 55% to 75% recorded once. Sequencing used PBMCs. The receptors here all came from a man aged 45-65 years in good health and CMV-seropositive.

Details on this clone: The missing conserved phenylalanine or tryptophan at the end of this CDR3 makes a read error likely. The DNA is left out, because the CDR3 cannot be placed on it with certainty; the CDR3 is given as TCRdb lists it. The rearrangement links TRBV2 to TRBJ1-2; no check of the table's D call, TRBD1, against the DNA was made. Including both end residues, the CDR3 is 10 amino acids long. Per germline, CDR1 SNHLY and CDR2 FYNNEI. The CDR3: CASSELQAIL.

The chain uses TRBV5-4 and TRBJ2-2; unclear D gene. The CDR3 contains 14 residues. V was trimmed by 1 base and J by 1 base, leaving 5 bases between them. Per germline, CDR1 SGHNT and CDR2 YYREEE (reference sequence). CDR3 in DNA: TGTGCCAGCAGCTTGCCGGGGAACACCGGGGAGCTGTTTTTT. Its protein is CASSLPGNTGELFF.

The chain is built from TRBV5-4 and TRBJ2-5, with 11 bases identical to TRBD1. V lost 5 bases and J lost 4; bases outside the gene matches: 16. The CDR3 spans 18 residues. Germline V CDR1 and CDR2: SGHNT, YYREEE (reference sequence). DNA for the CDR3: TGTGCCAGCAGTCCGGACAGGGGGCGAAGGTTTTTAACAGAGACCCAGTACTTC. Amino acids: CASSPDRGRRFLTETQYF.

This clone was observed a handful of times. The chain employs TRBV2 and TRBJ2-5, with 9 bases identical to TRBD2. The germline V gene has CDR1 SNHLY and CDR2 FYNNEI. V trimming: 4 bases; J trimming: 3 bases; junction bases outside the gene matches: 6. The CDR3 extends over 15 amino acids. The CDR3 DNA follows: TGTGCCAGCAGTGGGCTAGCGGGGAATGAAGAGACCCAGTACTTC. It is translated as CASSGLAGNEETQYF.

V is TRBV5-1 and J is TRBJ1-2; 7 bases align to TRBD1. The V gene end was trimmed by 4 bases and the J gene end by 3 bases; junction bases not matched to a gene: 6. The CDR3 totals 14 residues. CDR1 SGHRS and CDR2 YFSETQ come from the germline V gene. The CDR3 DNA reads TGCGCCAGCAGCGGGGGGACAGACCACTATGGCTACACCTTC. Protein: CASSGGTDHYGYTF.

The rearrangement links TRBV29-1 to TRBJ1-3; D uncertain. The V and J ends lost 6 bases and 4 bases respectively, with 7 bases between them. This CDR3 has 11 residues. The germline CDR1 and CDR2 sequences are SQVTM and ANQGSEA. The CDR3 loop is CSVAFGNTIYF. The CDR3 region has the DNA TGCAGCGTGGCCTTCGGAAACACCATATATTTT.

This clone was recorded a few times. This CDR3 is CASSDSGGAFNEQFF. Written as DNA, the CDR3 is TGTGCCAGCAGCGATAGCGGGGGGGCTTTCAATGAGCAGTTCTTC. The rearrangement joins TRBV6-4 to TRBJ2-1, with 11 bases matching TRBD2. The V gene's germline CDR1 is MRHNA and CDR2 SNTAGT. Losses at the gene ends were 6 bases for V and 6 bases for J; bases not matched to a gene: 7. The CDR3 extends over 15 amino acids.

This clone ranks as medium-sized. The chain has TRBV6-1 and TRBJ2-5; 7 bases are shared with TRBD2. The trim removed 10 bases at V and 4 bases at J, leaving 15 bases unmatched. The CDR3 consists of 15 residues. Germline loops: CDR1 MNHNS, CDR2 SASEGT. DNA for the CDR3: TGTGCCACAGCCAGCCTAGCGGATTCGGGAGAGACCCAGTACTTC. Translating gives CATASLADSGETQYF.

This chain uses TRBV11-3 with TRBJ1-1; D gene uncertain. Per germline, CDR1 SGHNT and CDR2 YENEEA. CDR3 size: 14 residues. V lost 3 bases, J lost 1 base, and 9 bases lay in between. The chain's CDR3 is CASSLAGANTEAFF. The CDR3 DNA reads as TGTGCCAGCAGCTTGGCAGGCGCGAACACTGAAGCTTTCTTT.

The rearrangement uses TRBV15 and TRBJ2-1; D gene ambiguous. Trimming removed 0 bases from V and 5 bases from J, with 5 bases in between. There are 13 residues in the CDR3. Germline CDR1 reads LNHNV; CDR2 reads YYDKDF (reference sequence). CDR3 nucleotides: TGTGCCACCAGCAGAGATCTAAACAATGAGCAGTTCTTC. It encodes CATSRDLNNEQFF.

The chain combines TRBV27 with TRBJ2-1, with 8 bases that match TRBD1. V was clipped by 8 bases and J by 5 bases; unmatched bases: 11. Germline lookup yields CDR1 MNHEY and CDR2 SMNVEV (reference sequence). This CDR3 region has 15 residues. CDR3 amino acids: CASGPRTGSHNEQFF. The DNA for the CDR3 is TGTGCCAGCGGACCTCGGACAGGGAGCCACAATGAGCAGTTCTTC.

This chain connects TRBV12-5 to TRBJ1-6; no clear D. V dropped 6 bases and J dropped 2 bases, with 14 bases sitting between them. CDR1 and CDR2 from the germline V gene are LGHNT and FRNRAP. The CDR3 contains 16 residues. The CDR3 reads CASGRQVPPYNSPLHF. The CDR3 nucleotides are TGTGCTAGTGGCCGCCAGGTGCCCCCCTATAATTCACCCCTCCACTTT.

The rearrangement uses TRBV9 and TRBJ2-5, with 8 bases identical to TRBD1. Trimming removed 3 bases from V and 4 bases from J; junction bases left unmatched: 5. Germline assignment: CDR1 SGDLS and CDR2 YYNGEE. The CDR3 contains 14 residues. CDR3: CASSGTGIRETQYF. The CDR3 coding sequence is TGTGCCAGCAGCGGGACAGGGATTCGAGAGACCCAGTACTTC.

In this sample, this clone turned up a few times. The CDR3 DNA is TGTGCCATGCAGGGTGACTCTGGAAACACCATATATTTT. The encoded protein is CAMQGDSGNTIYF. This chain links TRBV10-3 with TRBJ1-3, with a weak D call TRBD1 (5 bases). Deletions cut 9 bases from V and 0 bases from J, with 9 bases between. Germline values: CDR1 ENHRY, CDR2 SYGVKD. The CDR3 covers 13 residues.

The chain links TRBV5-1 to TRBJ2-3, with D maybe TRBD2 (6 bases). CDR3 length: 14 residues. Germline V lookup: CDR1 SGHRS, CDR2 YFSETQ. Trimming pared 8 bases from V and 0 bases from J, leaving 13 bases between. CDR3 sequence (DNA): TGCGCCAGTATCCCCGGGACTAGCACAGATACGCAGTATTTT. This encodes CASIPGTSTDTQYF.

The chain is built from TRBV7-9 and TRBJ1-1, with D maybe TRBD1 (6 bases). CDR1 is SEHNR and CDR2 is FQNEAQ in the germline V gene (reference sequence). Trimming left V 1 base short and J 4 bases short, with 10 bases between. This CDR3 contains 14 residues. The CDR3, as DNA: TGTGCCAGCAGCTTAGATCAGGGGCCCACTGAAGCTTTCTTT. Translating it yields CASSLDQGPTEAFF.

J is TRBJ1-1 and V is TRBV18, with a weak D call TRBD1 (5 bases). Per germline, CDR1 KGHSH and CDR2 LQKENI. The CDR3 totals 14 residues. The germline V and J ends were trimmed by 7 bases and 3 bases, with 15 bases remaining between them. CDR3 sequence reads: CASFIRGSDTEAFF. DNA for the CDR3: TGTGCCAGCTTTATACGGGGGAGTGACACTGAAGCTTTCTTT. The full variable domain, in which reference TRBV18 and TRBJ1-1 provide the parts outside the CDR3, is NAGVMQNPRHLVRRRGQEARLRCSPMKGHSHVYWYRQLPEEGLKFMVYLQKENIIDESGMPKERFSAEFPKEGPSILRIQQVVRGDSAAYFCASFIRGSDTEAFFGQGTRLTVV.

The rearrangement links TRBV5-4 to TRBJ1-4; D is possibly TRBD1 (6 bases). Germline assignment: CDR1 SGHNT and CDR2 YYREEE (reference sequence). The V and J ends lost 3 bases and 8 bases respectively, with 20 bases between them. This CDR3 has 16 amino acids. As DNA, the CDR3 is TGTGCCAGCAGCTCACAGGGAGTCGCAGGAGGAGAAAAACTGTTTTTT. It is translated as CASSSQGVAGGEKLFF. Drawing the rest from reference TRBV5-4 and TRBJ1-4, the complete variable domain is ETGVTQSPTHLIKTRGQQVTLRCSSQSGHNTVSWYQQALGQGPQFIFQYYREEENGRGNFPPRFSGLQFPNYSSELNVNALELDDSALYLCASSSQGVAGGEKLFFGSGTQLSVL.

The chain couples TRBV13 to TRBJ2-7; 7 bases agree with TRBD1. The germline gives CDR1 PRHDT, CDR2 FYEKMQ (reference sequence). The V and J ends lost 1 base and 2 bases, in that order; junction bases with no gene match: 8. This CDR3 has 16 residues. The CDR3 DNA reads as TGTGCCAGCAGCTTAGTACCCTGGACAGGTCCCTACGAGCAGTACTTC. It is translated as CASSLVPWTGPYEQYF.

This clone was picked up one time. This chain joins TRBV6-4 and TRBJ2-7; D may be TRBD1 (6 bases). CDR1 is MRHNA, CDR2 SNTAGT, per germline. The CDR3 runs 14 residues. Trimming pared 3 bases from V and 5 bases from J, leaving 14 bases between. The CDR3 nucleotides read TGTGCCAGCAGTGAAACAGGGATTTCTGACGAGCAGTACTTC. Translating it yields CASSETGISDEQYF.

The chain uses TRBV5-4 and TRBJ2-2; 10 positions match TRBD2. The CDR3 has 16 amino acids. Losses at the gene ends were 4 bases for V and 9 bases for J; bases not matched to a gene: 12. Germline V gene sequence: CDR1 SGHNT, CDR2 YYREEE (reference sequence). The CDR3 loop reads CASSLAHSGGARELFF. CDR3 bases: TGTGCCAGCAGCCTGGCCCACAGCGGGGGGGCCCGGGAGCTGTTTTTT.

The rearrangement uses TRBV6-4 and TRBJ2-1; D unclear. V shed 3 bases and J shed 1 base, with 10 bases lying between them. Germline lookup yields CDR1 MRHNA and CDR2 SNTAGT. The CDR3 length is 15 residues. The CDR3 coding sequence is TGTGCCAGCAGTGAAAGAGCGTTTTCCTACAATGAGCAGTTCTTC. Its protein is CASSERAFSYNEQFF.

The chain is built from TRBV6-1 and TRBJ1-2; 8 nucleotides match TRBD1. Germline V gives CDR1 MNHNS, CDR2 SASEGT. V dropped 4 bases and J dropped 8; count of bases not matched to a gene: 6. The CDR3 covers 13 residues. The CDR3 loop is CASSAGDRRGYTF. Written as DNA, the CDR3 is TGTGCCAGCAGTGCTGGGGACAGGAGGGGCTACACCTTC.

The chain recombines TRBV4-2 with TRBJ1-1, with D perhaps TRBD1 (5 bases). Germline values: CDR1 LGHNA, CDR2 YNFKEQ. The CDR3 covers 14 residues. V was trimmed by 1 base and J by 4 bases, leaving 10 bases between them. The CDR3 coding sequence is TGTGCCAGCAGCCAAGGACAGTCATTCACTGAAGCTTTCTTT. It codes for CASSQGQSFTEAFF.

The chain employs TRBV6-1 and TRBJ1-1, with D possibly TRBD1 on 6 matching bases. This CDR3 is 15 amino acids long. The germline CDR1 and CDR2 sequences are MNHNS and SASEGT. Trimming stripped 2 bases from V and 1 base from J, with 11 bases between. The CDR3 loop reads CASSELPGANTEAFF. CDR3 in DNA: TGTGCCAGCAGTGAATTGCCAGGGGCGAACACTGAAGCTTTCTTT.